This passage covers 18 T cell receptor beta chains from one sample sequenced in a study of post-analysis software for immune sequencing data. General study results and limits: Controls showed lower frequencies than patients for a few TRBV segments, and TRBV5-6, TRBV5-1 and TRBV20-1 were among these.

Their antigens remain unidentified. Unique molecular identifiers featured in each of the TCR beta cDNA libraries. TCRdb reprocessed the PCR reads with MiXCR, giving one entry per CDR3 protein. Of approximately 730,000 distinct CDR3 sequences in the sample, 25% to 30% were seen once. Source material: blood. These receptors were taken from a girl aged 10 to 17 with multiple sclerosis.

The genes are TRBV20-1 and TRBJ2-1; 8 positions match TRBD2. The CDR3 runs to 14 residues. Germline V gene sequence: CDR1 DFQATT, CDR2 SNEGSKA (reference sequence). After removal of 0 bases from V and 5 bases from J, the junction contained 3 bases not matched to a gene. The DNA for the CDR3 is TGCAGTGCTAGAGATTGGCGGGGGGACAATGAGCAGTTCTTC. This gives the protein CSARDWRGDNEQFF.

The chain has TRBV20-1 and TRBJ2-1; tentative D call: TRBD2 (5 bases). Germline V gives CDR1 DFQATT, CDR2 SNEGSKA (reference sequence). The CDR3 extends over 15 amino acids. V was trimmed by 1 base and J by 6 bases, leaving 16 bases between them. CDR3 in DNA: TGCAGTGCTAGAGCCTCGGGGAATCCGTCCAATGAGCAGTTCTTC. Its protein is CSARASGNPSNEQFF.

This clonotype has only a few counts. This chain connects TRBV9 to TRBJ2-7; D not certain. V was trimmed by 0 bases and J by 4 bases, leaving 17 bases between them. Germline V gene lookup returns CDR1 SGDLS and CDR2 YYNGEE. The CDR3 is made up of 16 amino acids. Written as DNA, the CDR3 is TGTGCCAGCAGCGTAGATGACTTTAGTCTGGAATACGAGCAGTACTTC. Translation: CASSVDDFSLEYEQYF. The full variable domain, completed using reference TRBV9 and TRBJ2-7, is DSGVTQTPKHLITATGQRVTLRCSPRSGDLSVYWYQQSLDQGLQFLIQYYNGEERAKGNILERFSAQQFPDLHSELNLSSLELGDSALYFCASSVDDFSLEYEQYFGPGTRLTVT.

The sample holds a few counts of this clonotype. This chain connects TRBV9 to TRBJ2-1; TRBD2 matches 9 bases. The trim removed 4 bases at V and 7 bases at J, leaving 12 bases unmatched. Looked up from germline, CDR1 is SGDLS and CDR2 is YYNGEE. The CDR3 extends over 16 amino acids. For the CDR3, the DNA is TGTGCCAGCAGCCCGCTTGGGGGCGGGAGGGCTAATGAGCAGTTCTTC. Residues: CASSPLGGGRANEQFF.

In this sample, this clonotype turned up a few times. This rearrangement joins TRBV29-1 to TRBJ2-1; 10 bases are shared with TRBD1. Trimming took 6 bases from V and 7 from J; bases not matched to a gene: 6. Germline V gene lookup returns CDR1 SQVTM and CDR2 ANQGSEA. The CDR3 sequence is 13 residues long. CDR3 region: CSVLDRGINEQFF. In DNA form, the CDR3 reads TGCAGCGTCCTGGACAGGGGGATTAATGAGCAGTTCTTC.

The CDR3 DNA reads TGTGCCAGCTCACCATCTTTGACAGGAGGCACCTTC. It is translated as CASSPSLTGGTF. V and J are TRBV18 and TRBJ1-2, with D tentatively TRBD1 (6 bases). This CDR3 region has 12 residues. The ends were cut back, 2 bases at V and 13 bases at J, with 14 bases in the middle. Germline lookup yields CDR1 KGHSH and CDR2 LQKENI.

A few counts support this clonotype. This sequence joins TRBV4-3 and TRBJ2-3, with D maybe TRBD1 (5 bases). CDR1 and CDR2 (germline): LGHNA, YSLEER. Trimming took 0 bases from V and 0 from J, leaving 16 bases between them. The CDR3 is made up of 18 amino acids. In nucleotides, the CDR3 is TGCGCCAGCAGCCAAGATCTGGGGCAACGTGCTAGCACAGATACGCAGTATTTT. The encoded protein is CASSQDLGQRASTDTQYF.

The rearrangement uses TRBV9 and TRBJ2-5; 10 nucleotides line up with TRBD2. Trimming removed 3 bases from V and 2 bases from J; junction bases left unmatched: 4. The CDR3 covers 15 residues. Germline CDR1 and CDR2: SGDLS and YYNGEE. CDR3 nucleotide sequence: TGTGCCAGCAGCGCCTGGACTAGCGGACAAGAGACCCAGTACTTC. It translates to CASSAWTSGQETQYF.

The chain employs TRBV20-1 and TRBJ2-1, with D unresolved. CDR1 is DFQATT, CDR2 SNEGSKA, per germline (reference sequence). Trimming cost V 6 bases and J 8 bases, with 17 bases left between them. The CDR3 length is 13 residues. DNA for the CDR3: TGCAGTGCCTCAGGATCACTGGGTGATGAGCAGTTCTTC. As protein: CSASGSLGDEQFF.

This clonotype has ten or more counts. The CDR3 protein is CASSPPGSSYNEQFF. The CDR3 coding sequence is TGTGCCAGCAGCCCCCCCGGAAGCTCCTACAATGAGCAGTTCTTC. The rearrangement uses TRBV6-5 and TRBJ2-1, with no clear D. The CDR3 contains 15 residues. Germline CDR1 is MNHEY and CDR2 is SVGAGI. Trimming took 6 bases from V and 0 from J, leaving 12 bases between them.

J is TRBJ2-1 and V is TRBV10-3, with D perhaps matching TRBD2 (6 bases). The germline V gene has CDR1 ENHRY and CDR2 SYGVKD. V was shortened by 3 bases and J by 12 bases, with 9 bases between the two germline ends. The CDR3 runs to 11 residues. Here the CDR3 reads CAISEGTRQFF. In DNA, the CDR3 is TGTGCCATCAGTGAAGGGACTCGGCAGTTCTTC.

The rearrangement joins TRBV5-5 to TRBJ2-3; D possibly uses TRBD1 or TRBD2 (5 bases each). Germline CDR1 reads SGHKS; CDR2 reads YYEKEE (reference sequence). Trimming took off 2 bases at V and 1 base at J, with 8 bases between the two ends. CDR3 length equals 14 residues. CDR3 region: CASSFGDRTDTQYF. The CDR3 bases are TGTGCCAGCAGCTTCGGGGACCGCACAGATACGCAGTATTTT.

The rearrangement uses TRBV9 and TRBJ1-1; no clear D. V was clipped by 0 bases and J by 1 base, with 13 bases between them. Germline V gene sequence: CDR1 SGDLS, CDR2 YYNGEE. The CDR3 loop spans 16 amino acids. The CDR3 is CASSVGFRRQNTEAFF. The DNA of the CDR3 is TGTGCCAGCAGCGTAGGGTTTCGACGGCAGAACACTGAAGCTTTCTTT.

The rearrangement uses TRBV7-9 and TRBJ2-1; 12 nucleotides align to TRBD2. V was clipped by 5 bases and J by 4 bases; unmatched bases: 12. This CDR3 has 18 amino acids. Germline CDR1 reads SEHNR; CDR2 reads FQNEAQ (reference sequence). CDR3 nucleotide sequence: TGTGCCAGCAGCCCTCAGACTAGCGGGAGATCTAGTTACAATGAGCAGTTCTTC. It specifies CASSPQTSGRSSYNEQFF.

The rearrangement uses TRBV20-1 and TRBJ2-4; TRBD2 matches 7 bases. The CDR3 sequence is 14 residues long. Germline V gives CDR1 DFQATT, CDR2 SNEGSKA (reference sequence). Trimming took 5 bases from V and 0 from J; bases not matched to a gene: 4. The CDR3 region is CSAAGGVAKNIQYF. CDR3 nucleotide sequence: TGCAGTGCTGCTGGGGGGGTAGCCAAAAACATTCAGTACTTC.

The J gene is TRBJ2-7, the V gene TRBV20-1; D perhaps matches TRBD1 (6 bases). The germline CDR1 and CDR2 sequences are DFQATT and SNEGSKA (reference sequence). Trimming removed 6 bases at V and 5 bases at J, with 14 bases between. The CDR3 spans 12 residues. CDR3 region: CSAPGHLDEQYF. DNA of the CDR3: TGCAGTGCCCCGGGACACCTTGACGAGCAGTACTTC.

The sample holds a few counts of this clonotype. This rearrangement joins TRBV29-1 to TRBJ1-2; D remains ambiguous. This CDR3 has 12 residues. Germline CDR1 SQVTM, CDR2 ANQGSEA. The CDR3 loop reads CGRLDANYGYTF. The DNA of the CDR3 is TGCGGGCGGCTGGACGCCAACTATGGCTACACCTTC.

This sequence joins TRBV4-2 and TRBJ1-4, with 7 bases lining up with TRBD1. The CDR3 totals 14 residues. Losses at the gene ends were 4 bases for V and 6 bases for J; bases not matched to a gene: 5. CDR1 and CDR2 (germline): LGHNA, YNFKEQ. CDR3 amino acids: CASSPQGSDEKLFF. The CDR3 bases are TGTGCCAGCAGCCCACAGGGGTCAGATGAAAAACTGTTTTTT.